This TCR beta chain emerged from a study of blood T cell repertoires in COVID-19. Turning to the study itself: The origin of the acute and convalescent COVID-19 samples was the United States, Italy and Spain. PBMCs, B-cell-depleted T cells, or T cells were the source of the cDNA or gDNA that made up the material.

Source study methods: Quantification of nucleated cells was approximated via reference gene primer amplification. Sequencing was performed with immunoSEQ multiplex PCR; in TCRdb, only in-frame clones are kept and a portion is missing. For V, J and clone size, that table is used; D and trimming come from the DNA. The top ten clones hold about 4.8% of a sample with 200,000 to 250,000 clones, about 88% of them seen once. The sample was peripheral blood. This receptor was taken from a woman aged 40 to 50 with acute or convalescent COVID-19.

CDR3 loop: CASSLTGYTEAFF. CDR3 nucleotides: TGTGCCAGCAGCTTAACCGGGTACACTGAAGCTTTCTTT. V and J are TRBV9 and TRBJ1-1; D gene uncertain. Germline CDR1 SGDLS, CDR2 YYNGEE. CDR3 length: 13 residues. Trimming cost V 4 bases and J 3 bases, with 10 bases left between them. The full variable domain, completed using reference TRBV9 and TRBJ1-1, is DSGVTQTPKHLITATGQRVTLRCSPRSGDLSVYWYQQSLDQGLQFLIQYYNGEERAKGNILERFSAQQFPDLHSELNLSSLELGDSALYFCASSLTGYTEAFFGQGTRLTVV.